A selection of T cell receptor beta chains follows, all from one sample in a study of cytomegalovirus exposure and HLA in healthy donors. The protocol was immunoSEQ multiplex PCR, while the TCRdb copy is restricted to in-frame clones and leaves out a portion. The data show 95,000 to 150,000 clones, around 78% seen once. The sequenced sample was PBMCs. These receptors all come from a man between 60 and 75 years old in good health and CMV-seropositive. Both conserved end residues are part of each CDR3. A D gene is named only where the DNA matches it firmly. Clone size is not always given. Where it is, it says once, few, many or a class for expanded clones.

14,TRBV7-2,NA,NA,TRBJ2-7,CASSLRGPPYEQYF,TGTGCCAGCAGCCTGCGGGGGCCCCCCTACGAGCAGTACTTC
13,TRBV5-4,NA,NA,TRBJ2-5,CASSLDPRETQYF,TGTGCCAGCAGCTTGGACCCCAGGGAGACCCAGTACTTC
14,TRBV5-1,TRBD1,NA,TRBJ1-2,CASSHSGGADGYTF,TGCGCCAGCAGCCACTCAGGGGGCGCGGATGGCTACACCTTC
14,TRBV2,TRBD1,once,TRBJ2-7,CASTRTGEDYEQYF,TGTGCCAGCACCCGGACAGGCGAGGACTACGAGCAGTACTTC
13,TRBV7-6,TRBD1,once,TRBJ1-5,CASSAGGDQPQHF,TGTGCCAGCAGCGCAGGGGGCGATCAGCCCCAGCATTTT
15,TRBV28,NA,NA,TRBJ2-2,CASLGALANTGELFF,TGTGCCAGCCTGGGGGCACTCGCGAACACCGGGGAGCTGTTTTTT
15,TRBV10-3,NA,NA,TRBJ1-4,CAISESGDSNEKLFF,TGTGCCATCAGTGAGTCCGGGGACTCCAATGAAAAACTGTTTTTT
16,TRBV5-6,TRBD1,once,TRBJ2-3,CASSLPGTGGKDTQYF,TGTGCCAGCAGCTTGCCAGGGACAGGGGGCAAAGATACGCAGTATTTT
11,TRBV20-1,NA,NA,TRBJ1-6,CSAIGLSPLHF,TGCAGTGCTATCGGTTTATCACCCCTCCACTTT
14,TRBV19,NA,few,TRBJ1-5,CASSPNRVDQPQHF,TGTGCCAGTAGTCCGAACAGGGTAGATCAGCCCCAGCATTTT
14,TRBV19,TRBD1,NA,TRBJ1-5,CASSGQVPGSAQHF,TGTGCCAGTAGTGGACAGGTCCCCGGGTCGGCCCAGCATTTT
14,TRBV27,NA,few,TRBJ1-1,CASSFSGGNTEAFF,TGTGCCAGCAGTTTTTCGGGGGGGAACACTGAAGCTTTCTTT
14,TRBV5-6,NA,NA,TRBJ2-1,CASSRGLPIEEQFF,TGTGCCAGCAGCAGGGGACTTCCGATTGAGGAGCAGTTCTTC
14,TRBV5-5,TRBD1,NA,TRBJ1-5,CASSFDTGDQPQHF,TGTGCCAGCAGCTTTGATACAGGGGATCAGCCCCAGCATTTT
13,TRBV6-1,TRBD1,NA,TRBJ1-2,CASSPDRGWGYTF,TGTGCCAGCAGCCCCGACAGGGGCTGGGGCTACACCTTC
15,TRBV5-4,TRBD2,NA,TRBJ2-7,CASSFTASGDYEQYF,TGTGCCAGCAGCTTCACGGCTAGCGGGGACTACGAGCAGTACTTC
13,TRBV11-1,TRBD1,once,TRBJ2-7,CASGGTGRYEQYF,TGTGCCAGCGGGGGGACAGGGCGATACGAGCAGTACTTC
14,TRBV5-1,TRBD2,few,TRBJ2-5,CASSGGGGAETQYF,TGCGCCAGCAGCGGCGGCGGGGGGGCGGAGACCCAGTACTTC
13,TRBV10-2,TRBD2,few,TRBJ2-7,CASRLAGGYEQYF,TGCGCCAGCAGACTAGCGGGGGGCTACGAGCAGTACTTC
18,TRBV4-1,NA,NA,TRBJ1-5,CASSQRATSGHGNQPQHF,TGCGCCAGCAGCCAAAGGGCAACTTCAGGACACGGTAATCAGCCCCAGCATTTT
15,TRBV5-1,NA,many,TRBJ2-6,CASSLSALGANVLTF,TGCGCCAGCAGCTTGAGTGCGTTAGGGGCCAACGTCCTGACTTTC
18,TRBV7-3,NA,once,TRBJ1-1,CASSLTAGHGGVSTEAFF,TGTGCCAGCAGCTTAACAGCCGGTCATGGAGGGGTAAGCACTGAAGCTTTCTTT
13,TRBV11-1,TRBD1,NA,TRBJ1-2,CASSQGQFYGYTF,TGTGCCAGCAGTCAGGGACAGTTCTATGGCTACACCTTC
12,TRBV15,NA,NA,TRBJ1-1,CATSMEHGSAFF,TGTGCCACCAGCATGGAACACGGGTCGGCTTTCTTT
15,TRBV13,NA,NA,TRBJ1-1,CASSLGHTENTEAFF,TGTGCCAGCAGCTTAGGCCACACAGAGAACACTGAAGCTTTCTTT
12,TRBV10-2,TRBD1,NA,TRBJ1-1,CASIGNRGAAFF,TGCGCCAGCATCGGGAACAGGGGAGCAGCTTTCTTT
14,TRBV10-3,TRBD1,NA,TRBJ2-5,CAIRPDRGLGTQYF,TGTGCCATCAGGCCCGACAGGGGGCTTGGGACCCAGTACTTC
14,TRBV5-1,NA,NA,TRBJ2-5,CASSFSEGQETQYF,TGCGCCAGCAGCTTCTCGGAGGGGCAAGAGACCCAGTACTTC
13,TRBV18,NA,few,TRBJ1-6,CASSPEGGSPLHF,TGTGCCAGCTCACCCGAGGGCGGATCACCCCTCCACTTT
14,TRBV6-6,NA,few,TRBJ1-6,CATRTGTSDSPLHF,TGTGCCACGAGAACCGGGACTTCAGACTCACCCCTCCACTTT
14,TRBV5-8,NA,NA,TRBJ1-3,CASSLIDRGNTIYF,TGTGCCAGCAGCTTGATTGACAGGGGAAACACCATATATTTT
11,TRBV10-3,NA,once,TRBJ2-7,CAISEYGVEYF,TGTGCCATCAGTGAGTACGGGGTAGAGTACTTC
13,TRBV6-5,TRBD1,NA,TRBJ2-7,CASSRQGTYEQYF,TGTGCCAGCAGTCGACAGGGGACCTACGAGCAGTACTTC
12,TRBV29-1,TRBD2,NA,TRBJ2-7,CSVGEPTSGVVF,TGCAGCGTTGGGGAGCCAACTAGCGGGGTCGTATTC
14,TRBV19,TRBD2,NA,TRBJ2-7,CASALAGGLSEQYF,TGTGCCAGTGCCCTAGCGGGGGGGCTCTCCGAGCAGTACTTC
12,TRBV2,NA,NA,TRBJ1-6,CASGDFNSPLHF,TGTGCCAGCGGAGATTTTAATTCACCCCTCCACTTT
13,TRBV30,NA,NA,TRBJ1-1,CAWSGRGGTEAFF,TGTGCCTGGAGTGGACGAGGGGGCACTGAAGCTTTCTTT
14,TRBV5-6,TRBD1,NA,TRBJ2-7,CASRAGTGGYEQYF,TGTGCCAGCAGGGCCGGGACAGGCGGCTACGAGCAGTACTTC
17,TRBV6-1,TRBD1,once,TRBJ1-5,CASSDPSGTGRNQPQHF,TGTGCCAGCAGTGACCCCTCCGGGACAGGACGGAATCAGCCCCAGCATTTT
14,TRBV7-3,TRBD2,NA,TRBJ2-7,CASSLSGGSHEQYF,TGTGCCAGCAGCTTAAGCGGGGGAAGCCACGAGCAGTACTTC
14,TRBV6-6,NA,NA,TRBJ2-7,CASSYEAGVYEQYF,TGTGCCAGCAGTTACGAGGCAGGGGTGTACGAGCAGTACTTC
15,TRBV28,TRBD2,once,TRBJ2-5,CASSSLAGGQETQYF,TGTGCCAGCAGTTCCCTAGCGGGGGGGCAAGAGACCCAGTACTTC